This is a list of T cell receptor beta chains from one sample in a study of blood T cell repertoires in COVID-19. Some clones are missing from TCRdb's copy, which holds only in-frame ones; the method was immunoSEQ multiplex PCR. This table has more than 200,000 clones, around nine tenths appearing once. Sequencing was performed on PBMCs or T cells enriched from blood (not recorded which). The receptors derive from a woman in her fifties or sixties who had recovered from COVID-19. Each CDR3 is given with its conserved first and last residue. A D gene is named only where the DNA matches it firmly. Some rows have no size entry. The others give once, few or many, or a class for an expanded clone.

D,V,size,J,DNA,CDR3
NA,TRBV28,NA,TRBJ1-2,TGTGCCAGCAGTTCCACTAACTATGGCTACACCTTC,CASSSTNYGYTF
NA,TRBV3-1/TRBV3-2,NA,TRBJ1-4,TGTGCCACCTGGGGAGATGAAAAACTGTTTTTT,CATWGDEKLFF
TRBD1,TRBV7-3,NA,TRBJ2-2,TGTGCCAGCAGCTTAAACACAGGGGGCGGCACCGGGGAGCTGTTTTTT,CASSLNTGGGTGELFF
NA,TRBV28,NA,TRBJ2-1,TGTGCCAGCAGATCCGTTGGGGCCGAATTAAACAATGAGCAGTTCTTC,CASRSVGAELNNEQFF
TRBD2,TRBV3-1/TRBV3-2,NA,TRBJ2-1,TGTGCCAGCAGCCGTCCCGGGACTAGCGGCTACAATGAGCAGTTCTTC,CASSRPGTSGYNEQFF
NA,TRBV5-1,NA,TRBJ1-1,TGCGCCAGCAGCTTACAGGGACCCCGAGTTGCTTTCTTT,CASSLQGPRVAFF
NA,TRBV10-3,NA,TRBJ2-3,TGTGCCATCAGTGAGCTCAGGCTAGCGAATACGCAGTATTTT,CAISELRLANTQYF
TRBD1,TRBV5-8,NA,TRBJ1-1,TGTGCCAGCAGCGACAGGGGGCGCAACACTGAAGCTTTCTTT,CASSDRGRNTEAFF
NA,TRBV18,NA,TRBJ2-7,TGTGCCAGCTCACCTACGGGGGAGTACGAGCAGTACTTC,CASSPTGEYEQYF
NA,TRBV7-9,NA,TRBJ1-1,TGTGCCAGCAGCTTAAGTCGGTTGAACACTGAAGCTTTCTTT,CASSLSRLNTEAFF
TRBD1,TRBV6-5,NA,TRBJ1-2,TGTGCCAGCAGCTCAGGGGGCCGTGGCTACACCTTC,CASSSGGRGYTF
TRBD1,TRBV28,once,TRBJ1-1,TGTGCCAGCAGTTTTATGACAGGGAGCCTCATGAACACTGAAGCTTTCTTT,CASSFMTGSLMNTEAFF
TRBD1,TRBV10-3,NA,TRBJ1-6,TGTGCCATCAGTGACATATACCTTTTCGACAGGGATAATTCACCCCTCCACTTT,CAISDIYLFDRDNSPLHF
TRBD1,TRBV30,once,TRBJ1-6,TGTGCCTGGGACGGGACAGACGGTTCACCCCTCCACTTT,CAWDGTDGSPLHF
TRBD2,TRBV14,NA,TRBJ2-1,TGTGCCAGCAGCCTCGGGACTAGTCGGCGAGATGAGCAGTTCTTC,CASSLGTSRRDEQFF
NA,TRBV19,many,TRBJ2-1,TGTGCCAGTAGTTCGGGGATAACCTACAATGAGCAGTTCTTC,CASSSGITYNEQFF
NA,TRBV5-1,NA,TRBJ1-1,TGCGCCAGCAGCTTGACGAGTGTTATGAACACTGAAGCTTTCTTT,CASSLTSVMNTEAFF
NA,TRBV7-2,NA,TRBJ1-1,TGTGCCAGCAGCACCCCGGGACTAGGCTTGACTGAAGCTTTCTTT,CASSTPGLGLTEAFF
NA,TRBV4-3,NA,TRBJ1-2,TGCGCCAGCAGCCAAGTTTATGACAGAGGGGAGGGGGATAACTATGGCTACACCTTC,CASSQVYDRGEGDNYGYTF
TRBD2,TRBV18,NA,TRBJ2-2,TGTGCCAGCTCACCACGGACTAGCGGGGGCCCGGTGACCGGGGAGCTGTTTTTT,CASSPRTSGGPVTGELFF
NA,TRBV3-1/TRBV3-2,once,TRBJ1-1,TGTGCCAGCAGCCAAAGGCGGAGGAACACTGAAGCTTTCTTT,CASSQRRRNTEAFF
NA,TRBV9,NA,TRBJ2-5,TGTGCCAGCAGCGTAGGTAGTAGCCTGGAGTGGGAGACCCAGTACTTC,CASSVGSSLEWETQYF
NA,TRBV11-2,NA,TRBJ2-1,TGTGCCAGCAGCTCCTCGGTCGATGAGCAGTTCTTC,CASSSSVDEQFF